The source of this T cell receptor (beta chain) is a study of cytomegalovirus exposure and HLA in healthy donors. Trimming cost V 3 bases and J 7 bases; bases outside gene matches: 8. CDR3 size: 16 residues. From germline, CDR1 is GTSNPN and CDR2 SVGIG (reference sequence). A word on this clone: The target antigen is unknown.

Study-wide results and limits: Associated with cytomegalovirus, according to the listing, were fewer than 200 TCR beta chains.

This PCR relied on a set of 60 Vbeta primers and 13 Jbeta primers. Here immunoSEQ multiplex PCR was the method, and the copy in TCRdb shows in-frame clones only, minus some. Of around 140,000 clones in the sample, roughly three quarters were seen once. The source material was PBMCs. The rearrangement uses TRBV30 and TRBJ1-6; 11 positions match TRBD1. The clonotype originates from a woman younger than 35 in good health and CMV-seronegative. The CDR3 sequence: CAWRTRGDRGNSPLHF. Written as DNA, the CDR3 is TGTGCCTGGAGGACCCGTGGGGACAGGGGGAATTCACCCCTCCACTTT.